This T cell receptor beta chain is from a study of blood T cell repertoires in COVID-19. The overall study: Samples of COVID-19 (acute and convalescent) were obtained from the United States, Italy and Spain. In each case, the material was cDNA or gDNA derived from T cells, B-cell-depleted T cells, or PBMCs.

Authors' processing steps: Cell counts per sample came from amplifying reference gene primers. The data were produced by immunoSEQ multiplex PCR, yet TCRdb's version contains in-frame clones alone and is incomplete. For V, J and clone size, that table is used; D and trimming come from the DNA. The sample shows 9,500 to 11,000 clones, almost 85% of them seen only once. Trimming cost V 3 bases and J 6 bases, with 12 bases left between them. This CDR3 has 13 amino acids. CDR1 and CDR2 (germline): MNHEY, SMNVEV (reference sequence). The receptor's source is a man aged 45 to 65 with active COVID-19. V gene TRBV27 combines with J gene TRBJ2-7; no reliable D call. The sample consisted of peripheral blood. The CDR3 nucleotides read TGTGCCAGCAGTTTCACGGTGTTTGGCGAGCAGTACTTC. This gives the protein CASSFTVFGEQYF.